These 27 T cell receptor beta chains were all obtained from the same sample, sequenced in a study of blood T cell repertoires in COVID-19. TCRdb keeps only in-frame clones here, not all; method: immunoSEQ multiplex PCR. The sample consists of hundreds of thousands of clones, about 90% of them appearing once. Sequencing was performed on peripheral blood. The receptors here all came from a woman in her seventies with COVID-19, enrolled during active disease.

V usage is TRBV19 and J usage is TRBJ1-5, with 11 positions matching TRBD1. The CDR3 has 17 amino acids. In germline, CDR1 is LNHDA, CDR2 SQIVND (reference sequence). V lost 9 bases to trimming and J lost 4 bases; unmatched junction nucleotides: 14. The DNA of the CDR3 is TGTGCCAGCGGGCTGAGGGACAGGGGGTCAGGGAATCAGCCCCAGCATTTT. Residues: CASGLRDRGSGNQPQHF.

The rearrangement uses TRBV19 and TRBJ1-1; a weak D match, TRBD1 (6 bases). Per germline, CDR1 LNHDA and CDR2 SQIVND (reference sequence). There are 16 residues in the CDR3. V was cut by 4 bases and J by 7 bases, with 22 bases left in between. As DNA, the CDR3 is TGTGCCAGTAGTAGAGGAAAAAACAGGGCTGGAGGTGAAGCTTTCTTT. Translated: CASSRGKNRAGGEAFF.

The chain recombines TRBV11-2 with TRBJ2-2, with D tentatively TRBD1 (5 bases). Germline V gene lookup returns CDR1 SGHAT and CDR2 FQNNGV. The CDR3 length is 14 residues. The germline V and J ends were trimmed by 3 bases and 4 bases, with 9 bases remaining between them. The CDR3 DNA is TGTGCCAGCAGCTTCCAGGGCCGCACCGGGGAGCTGTTTTTT. Its protein is CASSFQGRTGELFF.

This chain links TRBV6-2 or TRBV6-3 with TRBJ2-5; the match to TRBD2 covers 7 bases. With 2 bases clipped from V and 4 bases from J, the junction kept 10 bases outside the gene matches. In germline, CDR1 is MNHEY, CDR2 SVGEGT. This CDR3 is 16 amino acids long. The CDR3 bases are TGTGCCAGCAGTTACGTCTCATGGGAGGGCCCAGAGACCCAGTACTTC. The encoded protein is CASSYVSWEGPETQYF.

The chain employs TRBV4-2 and TRBJ1-4, with D maybe TRBD1 (5 bases). The length of the CDR3 is 16 residues. CDR1 and CDR2 from the germline V gene are LGHNA and YNFKEQ. Trimming took 0 bases from V and 5 from J, leaving 13 bases between them. The CDR3 reads CASSQDQAGRNEKLFF. CDR3 DNA sequence: TGTGCCAGCAGCCAAGATCAGGCAGGGCGGAATGAAAAACTGTTTTTT.

The chain couples TRBV7-6 to TRBJ1-4; D is ambiguous. The CDR3 totals 15 residues. The V gene's germline CDR1 is SGHVS and CDR2 FNYEAQ. The ends were cut back, 1 base at V and 3 bases at J, with 9 bases in the middle. CDR3 protein: CASSLDLASNEKLFF. The CDR3 bases are TGTGCCAGCAGCTTAGATCTAGCTTCTAATGAAAAACTGTTTTTT.

V and J are TRBV7-9 and TRBJ2-5, with 7 bases matching TRBD1. Germline CDR1 reads SEHNR; CDR2 reads FQNEAQ (reference sequence). The junction had 14 bases not matched to a gene; V was cut back by 5 bases and J by 5 bases. There are 16 residues in the CDR3. DNA for the CDR3: TGTGCCAGCAGCCGGACAGGCTCTGTGCTATCGGAGACCCAGTACTTC. Amino acid sequence: CASSRTGSVLSETQYF.

The chain carries TRBV18 and TRBJ2-1, with 8 nucleotides matching TRBD2. Trimming took 2 bases from V and 3 from J; bases not matched to a gene: 3. CDR1 is KGHSH, CDR2 LQKENI, per germline. The CDR3 length is 15 residues. Here the CDR3 DNA reads TGTGCCAGCTCACCAGGTAGCGGGGACTACAATGAGCAGTTCTTC. This codes for CASSPGSGDYNEQFF.

J is TRBJ2-3 and V is TRBV5-1; TRBD2 matches 8 bases. Germline assignment: CDR1 SGHRS and CDR2 YFSETQ. V shed 0 bases, J shed 5 bases, and the junction held 8 bases outside the gene matches. The CDR3 runs 16 residues. The CDR3 here is CASSLGSGSGGDTQYF. The CDR3, as DNA: TGCGCCAGCAGCTTGGGGAGCGGGAGCGGTGGAGATACGCAGTATTTT.

In its sample, this clone was seen once. The same CDR3 also results from other DNA sequences found in this sample. The V call is TRBV7-9, the J call TRBJ1-4; 10 positions match TRBD1. J gave up 5 bases and V 5 bases, and 2 bases lay outside the gene matches. There are 14 residues in the CDR3. The V gene's germline CDR1 is SEHNR and CDR2 FQNEAQ (reference sequence). The CDR3 protein is CASSRGQGNEKLFF. CDR3 DNA sequence: TGTGCCAGCAGCCGGGGACAGGGGAATGAAAAACTGTTTTTT.

This rearrangement joins TRBV5-1 to TRBJ2-1; 14 bases line up with TRBD2. J was trimmed by 7 bases and V by 0 bases; bases with no gene match: 12. CDR3 length: 19 amino acids. The germline CDR1 and CDR2 sequences are SGHRS and YFSETQ. The CDR3 is CASSLGGLAGAHELNEQFF. CDR3 sequence (DNA): TGCGCCAGCAGCTTGGGGGGACTAGCGGGAGCCCACGAGTTGAATGAGCAGTTCTTC.

The chain combines TRBV11-3 with TRBJ2-2; 9 nucleotides agree with TRBD1. The CDR3 spans 15 residues. The J segment lost 5 bases and the V segment lost 5 bases, leaving 6 bases of the junction unmatched. Germline V lookup: CDR1 SGHNT, CDR2 YENEEA. DNA of the CDR3: TGTGCCAGCAGCCACGGGACAGGGAGAACCGGGGAGCTGTTTTTT. Protein product: CASSHGTGRTGELFF.

This chain links TRBV6-6 with TRBJ1-5; D remains unclear. CDR3 length: 14 residues. V lost 5 bases to trimming and J lost 4 bases, with 12 bases between them. Looked up from germline, CDR1 is MNHNY and CDR2 is SVGAGI (reference sequence). For the CDR3, the DNA is TGTGCCAGCAGTGCCCGTGGGCCAAATCAGCCCCAGCATTTT. Encoded protein: CASSARGPNQPQHF.

The chain links TRBV7-3 to TRBJ2-7, with D possibly being TRBD2 (6 bases). Trimming shortened V by 5 bases and J by 6 bases, and 17 bases separated the two germline ends. CDR1 is SGHTA, CDR2 FQGTGA, per germline. This CDR3 contains 14 residues. The DNA of the CDR3 is TGTGCCAGCAGCGCCTCCGGGAGATACGGCGAGCAGTACTTC. As protein: CASSASGRYGEQYF.

This chain joins TRBV4-3 and TRBJ1-1; weak D call: TRBD1 (5 bases). Germline lookup yields CDR1 LGHNA and CDR2 YSLEER. The CDR3 spans 15 residues. V shed 4 bases and J shed 0 bases, with 12 bases lying between them. CDR3 sequence: CASSRGAGMNTEAFF. The CDR3, as DNA: TGCGCCAGCAGCCGAGGGGCGGGGATGAACACTGAAGCTTTCTTT.

The chain is built from TRBV6-5 and TRBJ1-2, with 8 bases fitting TRBD1. Germline V gene sequence: CDR1 MNHEY, CDR2 SVGAGI. The CDR3 contains 15 residues. The V and J ends lost 5 bases and 5 bases, in that order; junction bases with no gene match: 10. The CDR3: CASSTIMTGEYGYTF. For the CDR3, the DNA is TGTGCCAGCAGTACTATAATGACAGGGGAATATGGCTACACCTTC.

The chain uses TRBV27 and TRBJ1-1; 8 bases line up with TRBD1. CDR3 size: 13 residues. V dropped 6 bases and J dropped 3; count of bases not matched to a gene: 3. Per germline, CDR1 MNHEY and CDR2 SMNVEV (reference sequence). CDR3 sequence: CASSRQGYTEAFF. The DNA of the CDR3 is TGTGCCAGCAGCAGACAGGGGTACACTGAAGCTTTCTTT.

V is TRBV19 and J is TRBJ1-5; no clear D. Trimming removed 4 bases from V and 7 bases from J, with 11 bases in between. Germline CDR1 reads LNHDA; CDR2 reads SQIVND (reference sequence). The CDR3 has 13 amino acids. Written as DNA, the CDR3 is TGTGCCAGTAGTAGGAGAAGGTGGCAGCCCCAGCATTTT. Translation gives CASSRRRWQPQHF.

The J gene is TRBJ2-3, the V gene TRBV28; D is uncertain. Germline-derived CDR1 and CDR2 are MDHEN and SYDVKM. The CDR3 totals 14 residues. V was cut by 1 base and J by 0 bases, with 5 bases left in between. CDR3 protein: CASSLSGSTDTQYF. The CDR3 region has the DNA TGTGCCAGCAGTTTATCCGGGAGCACAGATACGCAGTATTTT.

J is TRBJ2-5 and V is TRBV3-1 (or the pseudogene TRBV3-2), with 12 bases that match TRBD2. Germline CDR1 reads LGHDT; CDR2 reads YNNKEL (reference sequence). The ends lost 5 bases at V and 4 bases at J; junction bases unmatched: 11. The CDR3 runs to 17 residues. CDR3 sequence: CASSAVSSGRVRETQYF. DNA for the CDR3: TGTGCCAGCAGCGCAGTTTCTAGCGGGAGGGTTAGAGAGACCCAGTACTTC.

V is TRBV6-5 and J is TRBJ1-1; 9 bases match TRBD1. After removal of 3 bases from V and 4 bases from J, the junction contained 9 bases not matched to a gene. Germline CDR1 is MNHEY and CDR2 is SVGAGI. This CDR3 spans 16 amino acids. The CDR3 region is CASSYSTGGAGTEAFF. The CDR3, as DNA: TGTGCCAGCAGTTATTCAACAGGGGGCGCAGGCACTGAAGCTTTCTTT.

The V call is TRBV5-4, the J call TRBJ1-1; 9 positions agree with TRBD1. This CDR3 is 16 amino acids long. J gave up 1 base and V 4 bases, and 8 bases lay outside the gene matches. Germline CDR1 SGHNT, CDR2 YYREEE (reference sequence). The CDR3 nucleotides read TGTGCCAGCAGCAACCCTCCGGGACAGGGGAACACTGAAGCTTTCTTT. It yields the protein CASSNPPGQGNTEAFF.

The chain uses TRBV30 and TRBJ1-4; tentative D call: TRBD1 (5 bases). V was pared by 2 bases and J by 4 bases, with 8 bases between. This CDR3 contains 13 residues. Germline loops: CDR1 GTSNPN, CDR2 SVGIG (reference sequence). CDR3 residues: CAWSLTVNEKLFF. CDR3 DNA sequence: TGTGCCTGGAGTCTGACAGTTAATGAAAAACTGTTTTTT.

Only a few counts were recorded for this clone. V is TRBV19 and J is TRBJ2-1; 11 bases map to TRBD2. CDR3 length: 14 amino acids. With 3 bases clipped from V and 6 bases from J, the junction kept 1 base outside the gene matches. Germline CDR1 reads LNHDA; CDR2 reads SQIVND (reference sequence). The CDR3: CASSIGTSGNEQFF. The CDR3 DNA reads TGTGCCAGTAGTATTGGGACTAGCGGCAATGAGCAGTTCTTC.

The rearrangement uses TRBV30 and TRBJ1-5; D possibly corresponds to TRBD1 (6 bases). Between the trimmed V and J ends, which lost 2 bases and 5 bases, there was a span of 10 bases. This CDR3 region has 13 residues. Per germline, CDR1 GTSNPN and CDR2 SVGIG (reference sequence). CDR3 in amino acids: CAWSTGFDQPQHF. The CDR3 DNA reads TGTGCCTGGAGTACAGGGTTCGATCAGCCCCAGCATTTT. Variable domain in full (rest from reference TRBV30 and TRBJ1-5): SQTIHQWPATLVQPVGSPLSLECTVEGTSNPNLYWYRQAAGRGLQLLFYSVGIGQISSEVPQNLSASRPQDRQFILSSKKLLLSDSGFYLCAWSTGFDQPQHFGDGTRLSIL.

The chain joins TRBV4-2 to TRBJ1-4, with 8 bases lining up with TRBD1. This CDR3 contains 19 residues. The ends lost 0 bases at V and 3 bases at J; junction bases unmatched: 12. The germline CDR1 and CDR2 sequences are LGHNA and YNFKEQ. CDR3 protein: CASSQDMAGGVISNEKLFF. CDR3 nucleotide sequence: TGTGCCAGCAGCCAAGATATGGCAGGGGGCGTGATTTCTAATGAAAAACTGTTTTTT.

This clone was detected once. The V gene is TRBV19, the J gene TRBJ1-1, with TRBD1 matching over 7 bases. Germline assignment: CDR1 LNHDA and CDR2 SQIVND (reference sequence). J gave up 1 base and V 5 bases, and 1 base lay outside the gene matches. The CDR3 has 13 amino acids. CDR3 in DNA: TGTGCCAGTAGTGAGGGGGCGAACACTGAAGCTTTCTTT. It encodes CASSEGANTEAFF.